The T cell receptor beta chain under discussion was sequenced for a study of blood T cell repertoires in COVID-19. The CDR3 sequence is 17 residues long. CDR1 is SGHDT, CDR2 YYEEEE, per germline. The V gene end was trimmed by 4 bases and the J gene end by 3 bases; junction bases not matched to a gene: 10. Authors' methods: It was from reference gene primer amplification that nucleated cell counts were estimated. TCRdb's copy holds only in-frame clones and misses some; the assay was immunoSEQ multiplex PCR. V and J calls and clone size are as listed in that table; D and trimming were resolved from the DNA. The table includes 250,000 to 300,000 clones, roughly 90% detected once. Seattle cases were enrolled at active infection and followed longitudinally.

The sequence came from a woman younger than 45 with COVID-19, enrolled during active disease. This sequence joins TRBV5-6 and TRBJ2-1; 10 bases align to TRBD1. Sequenced material: peripheral blood. CDR3 residues: CASSQTKRDRGYNEQFF. Here the CDR3 DNA reads TGTGCCAGCAGCCAAACCAAACGGGACAGGGGCTACAATGAGCAGTTCTTC.